The clone carrying this T cell receptor (beta chain) was seen at least ten times. Antigen specificity is unknown. This sample was included in a study of beta chain features in type 1 diabetes. Looking at the study overall: Examination of sorted cells across all samples involved 100 million or so cells.

Study outcomes and limitations: Moderately but significantly shorter TCRB CDR3s were found in Type 1 diabetes patients in all four CD4+ subsets.

As every portion of the isolated RNA was reverse transcribed, the sequencing read expressed TCRB transcripts. This table comes from immunoSEQ multiplex PCR, and its TCRdb copy is limited to in-frame clones, with some not included. Here the sample spans about 170,000 clones, 7.8% being singletons. Germline V lookup: CDR1 SGDLS, CDR2 YYNGEE. Trimming took 4 bases from V and 0 from J, leaving 11 bases between them. This CDR3 has 15 amino acids. This chain joins TRBV9 and TRBJ2-1; possibly TRBD2 for D (6 bases). The sequence was obtained from a woman between 40 and 55 years old with type 1 diabetes. The sample comprised central memory CD4+ T cells from blood. The CDR3 DNA reads as TGTGCCAGCAGCACAGACGGGAGCTCCTACAATGAGCAGTTCTTC. This translates into CASSTDGSSYNEQFF.